The sequence of this TCR beta chain was determined in a study of blood T cell repertoires in COVID-19. Authors' data handling: The assay estimated nucleated cells by amplifying reference gene primers. Profiling relied on immunoSEQ multiplex PCR, and the TCRdb table lists in-frame clones only, not all of them. V, J and clone size are taken as reported in that table, and D and trimming were inferred from the DNA itself. This sample has 180,000 or so clones, with around 83% found just once. Trimming left V 5 bases short and J 0 bases short, with 14 bases between. The CDR3 is made up of 16 amino acids. CDR1 and CDR2 (germline): LNHDA, SQIVND (reference sequence).

V is TRBV19 and J is TRBJ1-3, with D tentatively TRBD1 (6 bases). The source material was peripheral blood. The clonotype comes from a man between 18 and 29 years old with acute or convalescent COVID-19. This chain's CDR3 is CASSVGTFASGNTIYF. CDR3 nucleotides: TGTGCCAGTAGTGTCGGGACATTCGCCTCTGGAAACACCATATATTTT.